The 11 T cell receptor beta chains presented below share a single source sample, sequenced in a study of CD8+ T cells in alopecia areata (dated by TCRdb to between 2017 and 2018). The method was the immunoSEQ multiplex PCR assay. For TCR sequencing, RNA was extracted from every sample and reverse transcribed into cDNA to serve as template. The table comes from immuneACCESS by way of TCRdb, which keeps in-frame sequences with V and J called. Part of the clones is missing from these tables; in studies checked, under half for an unresolved V gene and the rest for unknown reasons. The sample contains 110,000 or so clones, 59% of them found a single time. About 20% of the sample goes to the ten largest clones. Sequencing input: CD8+ T cells sorted from blood. All receptors come from a human donor in good health.

J is TRBJ2-4 and V is TRBV13, with D tentatively TRBD1 (5 bases). V lost 5 bases and J lost 0, with 17 bases in between. The CDR3 is 17 amino acids. Germline V lookup: CDR1 PRHDT, CDR2 FYEKMQ (reference sequence). DNA for the CDR3: TGTGCCAGCAGCCCCTTTCCGACAGTGCCAGCCAAAAACATTCAGTACTTC. Translation gives CASSPFPTVPAKNIQYF. Filled out from reference TRBV13 and TRBJ2-4, the complete variable domain reads AAGVIQSPRHLIKEKRETATLKCYPIPRHDTVYWYQQGPGQDPQFLISFYEKMQSDKGSIPDRFSAQQFSDYHSELNMSSLELGDSALYFCASSPFPTVPAKNIQYFGAGTRLSVL.

The sample holds one count of this clone. The chain joins TRBV13 to TRBJ2-5; 10 bases are a match to TRBD2. From germline, CDR1 is PRHDT and CDR2 FYEKMQ (reference sequence). There are 16 residues in the CDR3. J gave up 2 bases and V 3 bases, and 6 bases lay outside the gene matches. The CDR3 nucleotides are TGTGCCAGCAGCTTCCGGACTAGCGGAATACAAGAGACCCAGTACTTC. This gives the protein CASSFRTSGIQETQYF.

The chain is built from TRBV28 and TRBJ1-2; perhaps TRBD1 as D (5 bases). From germline, CDR1 is MDHEN and CDR2 SYDVKM. This CDR3 is built from 16 residues. The V end was cut by 5 bases, the J end by 3 bases, with 19 bases between. In nucleotides, the CDR3 is TGTGCCAGCAGTCTCTCCCGAAGGGGCCGCGACTATGGCTACACCTTC. Protein sequence: CASSLSRRGRDYGYTF.

The genes are TRBV28 and TRBJ2-5, with D possibly matching TRBD2 (5 bases). The V end lost 6 bases, the J end lost 5 bases, and 16 bases lay between the germline ends. From germline, CDR1 is MDHEN and CDR2 SYDVKM. CDR3 length equals 14 residues. The CDR3 loop reads CASSRFRERETQYF. The CDR3 region has the DNA TGTGCCAGCAGCCGATTCCGGGAACGGGAGACCCAGTACTTC.

This clone has a handful of counts. The chain couples TRBV23-1 to TRBJ2-7; no clear D. TRBV23-1 belongs to the ORF category, with a function that is uncertain. V shed 4 bases and J shed 2 bases, with 9 bases lying between them. This CDR3 comprises 13 residues. CDR3 sequence reads: CASSRRFAYEQYF. The CDR3 bases are TGCGCCAGCAGTCGGCGATTTGCCTACGAGCAGTACTTC.

In DNA, the CDR3 is TGCGCCAGCAGCCCGGATGGGGGGGAGCTGAATGAGCAGTTCTTC. Translated, it gives CASSPDGGELNEQFF. The chain joins TRBV5-1 to TRBJ2-1; 7 nucleotides match TRBD2. V gave up 4 bases and J gave up 7 bases; unmatched junction bases: 11. Per the germline V gene, CDR1 is SGHRS and CDR2 is YFSETQ. CDR3 length: 15 amino acids.

The chain combines TRBV11-2 with TRBJ2-1; 8 nucleotides agree with TRBD2. The CDR3 extends over 16 amino acids. CDR1 and CDR2 from the germline V gene are SGHAT and FQNNGV. V was clipped by 4 bases and J by 9 bases; unmatched bases: 14. DNA of the CDR3: TGTGCCAGCAGCTCAACCCCGGGACTAGGAATGCCTGAGCAGTTCTTC. Translating gives CASSSTPGLGMPEQFF.

The rearrangement joins TRBV5-1 to TRBJ2-1; 9 nucleotides agree with TRBD2. Losses at the gene ends were 4 bases for V and 6 bases for J; bases not matched to a gene: 5. This CDR3 contains 14 residues. Germline-derived CDR1 and CDR2 are SGHRS and YFSETQ. As DNA, the CDR3 is TGCGCCAGCAGCCTGAGCGGGGGGCCCAATGAGCAGTTCTTC. Encoded protein: CASSLSGGPNEQFF.

The V gene is TRBV29-1, the J gene TRBJ2-2; 7 nucleotides line up with TRBD1. The germline gives CDR1 SQVTM, CDR2 ANQGSEA. Trimming took 0 bases from V and 2 from J; bases not matched to a gene: 3. This CDR3 spans 15 amino acids. The CDR3 protein is CSVEETGKNTGELFF. CDR3 bases: TGCAGCGTTGAAGAGACAGGGAAAAACACCGGGGAGCTGTTTTTT.

With respect to this clone: Germline and junction disagree at one end, which may indicate a read error. CDR3 nucleotides: TGCAGCGTTGTTCCAGGGACAGGGGAAAGGCACTTC. This codes for CSVVPGTGERHF. The genes are TRBV29-1 and TRBJ1-2; 10 nucleotides agree with TRBD1. This CDR3 spans 12 amino acids. Germline values: CDR1 SQVTM, CDR2 ANQGSEA.

This rearrangement joins TRBV29-1 to TRBJ2-1; D possibly corresponds to TRBD2 (6 bases). With 6 bases removed from V and 3 bases from J, the gap between germline ends came to 12 bases. CDR3 length: 13 residues. Germline V gives CDR1 SQVTM, CDR2 ANQGSEA. CDR3 in DNA: TGCAGCGTACTCTGGACTAACTACAATGAGCAGTTCTTC. Residues: CSVLWTNYNEQFF.